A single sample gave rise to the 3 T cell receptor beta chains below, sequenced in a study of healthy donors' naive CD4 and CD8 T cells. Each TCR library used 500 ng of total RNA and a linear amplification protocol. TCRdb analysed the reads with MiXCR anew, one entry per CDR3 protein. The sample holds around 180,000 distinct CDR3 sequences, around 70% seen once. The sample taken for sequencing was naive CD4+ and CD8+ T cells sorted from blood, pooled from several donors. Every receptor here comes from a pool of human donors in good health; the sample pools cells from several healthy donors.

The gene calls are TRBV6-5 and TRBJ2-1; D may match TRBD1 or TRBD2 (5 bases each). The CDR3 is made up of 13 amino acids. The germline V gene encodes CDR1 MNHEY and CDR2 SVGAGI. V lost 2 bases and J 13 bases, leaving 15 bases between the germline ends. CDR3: CASSYPGTRSQFF. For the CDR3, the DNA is TGTGCCAGCAGTTACCCTGGGACGCGTAGTCAGTTCTTC.

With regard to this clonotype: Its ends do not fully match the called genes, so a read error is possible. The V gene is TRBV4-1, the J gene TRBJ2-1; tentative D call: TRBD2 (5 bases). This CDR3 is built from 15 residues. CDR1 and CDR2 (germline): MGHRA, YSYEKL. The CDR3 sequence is CASSQVSASRNEQFF. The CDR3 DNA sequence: TGCGCCAGTAGCCAAGTTAGCGCAAGCCGCAATGAGCAGTTCTTC.

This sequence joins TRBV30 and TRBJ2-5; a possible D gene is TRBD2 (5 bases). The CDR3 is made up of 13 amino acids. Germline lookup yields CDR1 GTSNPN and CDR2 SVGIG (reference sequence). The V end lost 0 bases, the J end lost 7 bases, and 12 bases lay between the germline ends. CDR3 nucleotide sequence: TGTGCCTGGAGTGTTGTGTCCCGGGGGACCCAGTACTTC. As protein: CAWSVVSRGTQYF.